This TCR beta chain stems from a study of radiation and T cells in renal cell carcinoma. Study overall: Nephrectomy followed 15 Gy stereotactic body radiation by 4 weeks.

Indicated time point: baseline pretreatment blood. Treatment meaning: 15 Gy SBRT to primary tumor, nephrectomy 4 weeks later. Assay: immunoSEQ multiplex PCR; the TCRdb copy retains only in-frame clones and omits some. The table lists 150,000 or so clones, 70% to 90% of them singletons. Trimming took off 0 bases at V and 15 bases at J, with 12 bases between the two ends. The CDR3 has 12 residues. In germline, CDR1 is MGHRA, CDR2 YSYEKL. The receptor's source is a woman in her forties or fifties with renal cell carcinoma. Sequencing used blood, obtained from a patient whose treatment included radiotherapy and nephrectomy. The chain joins TRBV4-1 to TRBJ2-1, with D hard to call. CDR3 region: CASSQESRPTFF. CDR3 DNA: TGCGCCAGCAGCCAAGAGAGCCGCCCAACGTTCTTC.